This T cell receptor (beta chain) comes out of a study of control samples from healthy donors and cancer patients. Sequencing was performed with immunoSEQ multiplex PCR; in TCRdb, only in-frame clones are kept and a portion is missing. This sample has roughly 180,000 clones, with 91% found just once. This CDR3 is built from 16 residues. Between the trimmed V and J ends, which lost 1 base and 1 base, there was a span of 12 bases. CDR1 and CDR2 from the germline V gene are SGHVS and FNYEAQ. The rearrangement uses TRBV7-6 and TRBJ2-3; tentatively, D is TRBD2 (6 bases). This receptor was obtained from a woman between 40 and 50 years old in good health. The sample taken for sequencing was blood. CDR3 sequence reads: CASSLVAGEGTDTQYF. CDR3 nucleotides: TGTGCCAGCAGCTTAGTGGCTGGGGAGGGCACAGATACGCAGTATTTT.